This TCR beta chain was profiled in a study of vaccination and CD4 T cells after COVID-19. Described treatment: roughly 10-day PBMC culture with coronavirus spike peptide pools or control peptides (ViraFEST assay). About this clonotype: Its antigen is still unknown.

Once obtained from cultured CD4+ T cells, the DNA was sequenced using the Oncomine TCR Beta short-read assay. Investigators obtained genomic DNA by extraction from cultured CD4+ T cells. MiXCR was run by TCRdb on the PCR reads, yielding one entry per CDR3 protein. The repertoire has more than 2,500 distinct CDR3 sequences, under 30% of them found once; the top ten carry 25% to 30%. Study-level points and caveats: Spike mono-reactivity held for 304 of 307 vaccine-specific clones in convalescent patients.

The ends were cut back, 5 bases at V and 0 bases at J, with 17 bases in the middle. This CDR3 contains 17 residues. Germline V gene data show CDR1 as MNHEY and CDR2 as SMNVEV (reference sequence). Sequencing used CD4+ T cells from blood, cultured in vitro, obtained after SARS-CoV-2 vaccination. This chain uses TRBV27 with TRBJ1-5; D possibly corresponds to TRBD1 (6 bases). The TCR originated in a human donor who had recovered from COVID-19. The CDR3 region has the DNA TGTGCCAGCAGTGGATCTACAGGGACCTTTAGCAATCAGCCCCAGCATTTT. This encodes CASSGSTGTFSNQPQHF.